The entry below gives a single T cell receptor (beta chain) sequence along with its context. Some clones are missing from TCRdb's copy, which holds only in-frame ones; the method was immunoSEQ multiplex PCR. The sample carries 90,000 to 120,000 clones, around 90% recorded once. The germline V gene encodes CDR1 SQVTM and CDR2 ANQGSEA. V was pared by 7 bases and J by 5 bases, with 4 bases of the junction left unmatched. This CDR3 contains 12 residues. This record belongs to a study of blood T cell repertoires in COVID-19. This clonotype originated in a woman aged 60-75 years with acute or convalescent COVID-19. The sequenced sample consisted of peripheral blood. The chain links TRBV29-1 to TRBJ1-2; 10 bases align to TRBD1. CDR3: CSARTGGYGYTF. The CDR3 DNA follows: TGCAGCGCCCGGACAGGGGGATATGGCTACACCTTC.